These T cell receptor beta chains were read from a single sample in a study of blood T cell repertoires in COVID-19. Measured with immunoSEQ multiplex PCR; TCRdb has only the in-frame clones, and not every one. Here the sample spans 180,000 or so clones, about nine tenths being singletons. Sequencing was carried out using peripheral blood. The source is a young man with active or convalescent COVID-19. CDR3s include the opening cysteine and the closing phenylalanine or tryptophan. The D gene is left open where the match is weak. Size values are once, few and many counts, or a class for expanded clones, and some rows have none.

cdr3_aa: CASSQVAGDVADTQYF
cdr3_nt: TGCGCCAGCAGCCAAGTGGCGGGAGATGTCGCCGATACGCAGTATTTT
clone_size: few
v_call: TRBV4-3
j_call: TRBJ2-3
d_call: TRBD2

cdr3_aa: CASSITEQGPSGANVLTF
cdr3_nt: TGTGCCAGTAGTATCACGGAGCAGGGGCCCTCTGGGGCCAACGTCCTGACTTTC
clone_size: NA
v_call: TRBV19
j_call: TRBJ2-6
d_call: NA

cdr3_aa: CASSQQGLNTEAFF
cdr3_nt: TGCGCCAGCAGCCAACAGGGGTTAAACACTGAAGCTTTCTTT
clone_size: once
v_call: TRBV5-1
j_call: TRBJ1-1
d_call: TRBD1

cdr3_aa: CASSLQGYGNQPQHF
cdr3_nt: TGTGCCAGCAGCTTACAGGGTTACGGCAATCAGCCCCAGCATTTT
clone_size: NA
v_call: TRBV7-2
j_call: TRBJ1-5
d_call: NA

cdr3_aa: CASSDATGLAGVSQETQYF
cdr3_nt: TGCGCCAGCAGCGACGCAACGGGACTAGCGGGAGTAAGCCAAGAGACCCAGTACTTC
clone_size: NA
v_call: TRBV5-1
j_call: TRBJ2-5
d_call: TRBD2

cdr3_aa: CASSPGQTTEAFF
cdr3_nt: TGTGCCAGCTCACCGGGACAGACCACTGAAGCTTTCTTT
clone_size: NA
v_call: TRBV18
j_call: TRBJ1-1
d_call: TRBD1

cdr3_aa: CASSNTGGSGNTIYF
cdr3_nt: TGTGCCAGCAGCAATACAGGGGGTTCTGGAAACACCATATATTTT
clone_size: once
v_call: TRBV7-9
j_call: TRBJ1-3
d_call: TRBD1

cdr3_aa: CASRQGWSSPLHF
cdr3_nt: TGTGCCAGCAGACAGGGTTGGAGTTCACCCCTCCACTTT
clone_size: NA
v_call: TRBV2
j_call: TRBJ1-6
d_call: NA

cdr3_aa: CASSDIGQPQHF
cdr3_nt: TGTGCCAGCAGTGATATCGGTCAGCCCCAGCATTTT
clone_size: once
v_call: TRBV2
j_call: TRBJ1-5
d_call: NA

cdr3_aa: CASSRGQGMYEQYF
cdr3_nt: TGTGCCAGTAGTAGAGGACAGGGGATGTACGAGCAGTACTTC
clone_size: NA
v_call: TRBV19
j_call: TRBJ2-7
d_call: TRBD1

cdr3_aa: CASSYSQGSGTGELFF
cdr3_nt: TGTGCCAGCAGTTACTCCCAGGGTTCGGGCACCGGGGAGCTGTTTTTT
clone_size: NA
v_call: TRBV6-5
j_call: TRBJ2-2
d_call: NA

cdr3_aa: CASSISIAGSYNEQFF
cdr3_nt: TGTGCCAGTAGTATCTCGATAGCGGGCTCCTACAATGAGCAGTTCTTC
clone_size: NA
v_call: TRBV19
j_call: TRBJ2-1
d_call: TRBD2

cdr3_aa: CASSLISPTVNEQFF
cdr3_nt: TGTGCCAGCAGTTTAATCTCCCCTACCGTCAATGAGCAGTTCTTC
clone_size: NA
v_call: TRBV27
j_call: TRBJ2-1
d_call: NA

cdr3_aa: CASSLGENTEAFF
cdr3_nt: TGTGCCAGCTCACTAGGGGAGAACACTGAAGCTTTCTTT
clone_size: NA
v_call: TRBV18
j_call: TRBJ1-1
d_call: NA

cdr3_aa: CASSPTRSGGVYNEQFF
cdr3_nt: TGCGCCAGCAGCCCAACAAGAAGCGGGGGAGTATACAATGAGCAGTTCTTC
clone_size: NA
v_call: TRBV5-1
j_call: TRBJ2-1
d_call: TRBD2

cdr3_aa: CASSLRQGDSTDTQYF
cdr3_nt: TGCGCCAGCAGCTTGAGACAGGGGGATAGCACAGATACGCAGTATTTT
clone_size: NA
v_call: TRBV5-1
j_call: TRBJ2-3
d_call: TRBD1

cdr3_aa: CASSVGTGDDSPLHF
cdr3_nt: TGTGCCAGCAGCGTAGGAACAGGGGACGATTCACCCCTCCACTTT
clone_size: NA
v_call: TRBV9
j_call: TRBJ1-6
d_call: TRBD1

cdr3_aa: CASSRTQDNYGYTF
cdr3_nt: TGTGCCAGCTCACGAACGCAGGATAACTATGGCTACACCTTC
clone_size: NA
v_call: TRBV18
j_call: TRBJ1-2
d_call: NA

cdr3_aa: CASSQKRGGSTDTQYF
cdr3_nt: TGTGCCAGCAGCCAAAAGCGGGGGGGTAGCACAGATACGCAGTATTTT
clone_size: NA
v_call: TRBV14
j_call: TRBJ2-3
d_call: TRBD2

cdr3_aa: CASSPGGLWNTEAFF
cdr3_nt: TGTGCCAGCAGCCCCGGTGGGCTGTGGAACACTGAAGCTTTCTTT
clone_size: NA
v_call: TRBV6-5
j_call: TRBJ1-1
d_call: NA

cdr3_aa: CASGSGYMNTEAFF
cdr3_nt: TGTGCTAGTGGTTCAGGATATATGAACACTGAAGCTTTCTTT
clone_size: NA
v_call: TRBV12-5
j_call: TRBJ1-1
d_call: NA

cdr3_aa: CASSLWANVLTF
cdr3_nt: TGTGCCAGCAGCCTGTGGGCCAACGTCCTGACTTTC
clone_size: NA
v_call: TRBV12-3/TRBV12-4
j_call: TRBJ2-6
d_call: NA

cdr3_aa: CASSSSYNSPLHF
cdr3_nt: TGTGCCAGCAGCTCGAGTTATAATTCACCCCTCCACTTT
clone_size: NA
v_call: TRBV7-9
j_call: TRBJ1-6
d_call: NA

cdr3_aa: CASSQGETQYF
cdr3_nt: TGTGCCAGCAGCCAGGGGGAGACCCAGTACTTC
clone_size: NA
v_call: TRBV12-3/TRBV12-4
j_call: TRBJ2-5
d_call: NA

cdr3_aa: CASSLGGANSPLHF
cdr3_nt: TGCGCCAGCAGCTTAGGAGGGGCCAATTCACCCCTCCACTTT
clone_size: NA
v_call: TRBV5-1
j_call: TRBJ1-6
d_call: NA

cdr3_aa: CAWSRGGNTEAFF
cdr3_nt: TGTGCCTGGAGTCGGGGAGGGAACACTGAAGCTTTCTTT
clone_size: NA
v_call: TRBV30
j_call: TRBJ1-1
d_call: NA

cdr3_aa: CASSKNRGQNSNQPQHF
cdr3_nt: TGTGCCAGTAGTAAAAACAGGGGGCAAAATAGCAATCAGCCCCAGCATTTT
clone_size: NA
v_call: TRBV19
j_call: TRBJ1-5
d_call: TRBD1

cdr3_aa: CASKMFGAAGGYTF
cdr3_nt: TGTGCCAGCAAAATGTTTGGGGCAGCAGGTGGCTACACCTTC
clone_size: NA
v_call: TRBV2
j_call: TRBJ1-2
d_call: NA

cdr3_aa: CASSQRGQGKTGELFF
cdr3_nt: TGTGCCAGCAGCCAAAGGGGACAGGGAAAAACCGGGGAGCTGTTTTTT
clone_size: few
v_call: TRBV3-1/TRBV3-2
j_call: TRBJ2-2
d_call: TRBD1

cdr3_aa: CASSLDPGWETQYF
cdr3_nt: TGCGCCAGCAGCTTGGACCCGGGGTGGGAGACCCAGTACTTC
clone_size: NA
v_call: TRBV5-1
j_call: TRBJ2-5
d_call: NA

cdr3_aa: CASSLLPGRNTEAFF
cdr3_nt: TGCGCCAGCAGCTTGTTACCGGGGAGAAACACTGAAGCTTTCTTT
clone_size: NA
v_call: TRBV5-1
j_call: TRBJ1-1
d_call: NA

cdr3_aa: CASSVGGGGSPLHF
cdr3_nt: TGTGCCAGCAGCGTAGGAGGGGGCGGTTCACCCCTCCACTTT
clone_size: NA
v_call: TRBV9
j_call: TRBJ1-6
d_call: TRBD1

cdr3_aa: CATSEDTGGKAFF
cdr3_nt: TGTGCCACCAGTGAGGATACAGGGGGCAAGGCTTTCTTT
clone_size: NA
v_call: TRBV24-1
j_call: TRBJ1-1
d_call: TRBD1

cdr3_aa: CASSGGGTSGNYEQYF
cdr3_nt: TGTGCCAGCAGTGGGGGCGGGACTAGCGGAAACTACGAGCAGTACTTC
clone_size: NA
v_call: TRBV6-1
j_call: TRBJ2-7
d_call: TRBD2